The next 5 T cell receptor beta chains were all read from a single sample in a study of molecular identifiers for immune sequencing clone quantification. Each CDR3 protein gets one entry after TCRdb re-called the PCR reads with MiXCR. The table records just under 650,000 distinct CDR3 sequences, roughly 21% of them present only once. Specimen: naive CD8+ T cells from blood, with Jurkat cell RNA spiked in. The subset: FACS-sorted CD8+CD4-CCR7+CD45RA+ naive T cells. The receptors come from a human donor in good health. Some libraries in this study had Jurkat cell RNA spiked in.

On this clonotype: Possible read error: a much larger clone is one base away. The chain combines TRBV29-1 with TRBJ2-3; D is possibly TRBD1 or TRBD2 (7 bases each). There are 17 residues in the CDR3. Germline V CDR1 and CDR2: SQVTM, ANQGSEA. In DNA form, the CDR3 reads TGCAGCGTTGATGGGCTCAATCGGGGAGGGGGCACAGATACGCAGAATTTT. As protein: CSVDGLNRGGGTDTQNF.

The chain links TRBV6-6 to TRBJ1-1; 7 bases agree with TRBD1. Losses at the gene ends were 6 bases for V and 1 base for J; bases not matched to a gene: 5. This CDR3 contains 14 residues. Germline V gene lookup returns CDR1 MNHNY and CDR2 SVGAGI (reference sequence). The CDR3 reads CASSTWTGNTEAFF. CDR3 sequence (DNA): TGTGCCAGCAGCACCTGGACAGGGAACACTGAAGCTTTCTTT.

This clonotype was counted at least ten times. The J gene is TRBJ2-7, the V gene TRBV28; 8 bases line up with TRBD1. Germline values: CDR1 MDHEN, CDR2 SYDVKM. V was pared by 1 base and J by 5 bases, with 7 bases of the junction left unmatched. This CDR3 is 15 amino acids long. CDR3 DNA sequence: TGTGCCAGCAGTTTATTAGGAGACAGGGGTAACGAGCAGTACTTC. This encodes CASSLLGDRGNEQYF.

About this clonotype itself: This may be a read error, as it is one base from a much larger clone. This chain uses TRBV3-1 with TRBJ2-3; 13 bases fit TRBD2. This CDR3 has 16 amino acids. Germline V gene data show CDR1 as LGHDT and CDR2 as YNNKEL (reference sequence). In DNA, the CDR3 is TGTGCCAGCAGCCTTAGGACTAGCGGGAGAACAGGTACGCAGTATTTT. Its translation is CASSLRTSGRTGTQYF.

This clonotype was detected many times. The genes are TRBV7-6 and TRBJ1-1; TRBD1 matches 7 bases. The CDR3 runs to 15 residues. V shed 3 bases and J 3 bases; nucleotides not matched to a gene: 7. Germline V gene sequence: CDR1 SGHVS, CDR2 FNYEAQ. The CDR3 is CASSLGGGGYTEAFF. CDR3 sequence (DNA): TGTGCCAGCAGCTTGGGAGGGGGCGGTTACACTGAAGCTTTCTTT.